These 31 T cell receptor beta chains were all obtained from the same sample, sequenced in a study of shared T cell receptors in the human thymus. TCRdb's copy holds only in-frame clones and misses some; the assay was immunoSEQ multiplex PCR. The sample has about 660,000 clones, approximately 87% seen once. The sample was also linked to a second study, of human thymus T cells.

Sequenced sample: thymocytes. The receptors here all came from a boy in the first two years of life with a congenital heart defect.

This chain connects TRBV7-9 to TRBJ2-7, with D possibly being TRBD2 (5 bases). V was clipped by 0 bases and J by 3 bases, with 9 bases between them. This CDR3 has 14 amino acids. The germline CDR1 and CDR2 sequences are SEHNR and FQNEAQ (reference sequence). In DNA, the CDR3 is TGTGCCAGCAGCTTAGCCCAAGCGGACTACGAGCAGTACTTC. Protein sequence: CASSLAQADYEQYF.

This chain connects TRBV27 to TRBJ2-3, with 10 bases aligning to TRBD1. The CDR3 has 17 residues. Germline V CDR1 and CDR2: MNHEY, SMNVEV (reference sequence). V lost 3 bases to trimming and J lost 0 bases; unmatched junction nucleotides: 6. The CDR3 DNA is TGTGCCAGCAGTTTGCGGACAGGGGGGTCGAGCACAGATACGCAGTATTTT. Protein sequence: CASSLRTGGSSTDTQYF.

The chain uses TRBV25-1 and TRBJ2-1, with D unresolved. V was shortened by 8 bases and J by 7 bases, with 12 bases between the two germline ends. The CDR3 contains 12 residues. The germline V gene encodes CDR1 MGHDK and CDR2 SYGVNS. CDR3 protein: CASPASDNEQFF. The DNA of the CDR3 is TGTGCCAGCCCCGCGAGCGATAATGAGCAGTTCTTC.

The chain carries TRBV20-1 and TRBJ2-7; D remains unclear. The CDR3 is 11 residues long. Germline values: CDR1 DFQATT, CDR2 SNEGSKA (reference sequence). Trimming cost V 1 base and J 3 bases, with 4 bases left between them. CDR3 residues: CSARAHYEQYF. Here the CDR3 DNA reads TGCAGTGCTAGAGCCCACTACGAGCAGTACTTC.

The J gene is TRBJ2-1, the V gene TRBV7-9, with 7 bases identical to TRBD2. Germline loops: CDR1 SEHNR, CDR2 FQNEAQ (reference sequence). The length of the CDR3 is 15 residues. V was clipped by 1 base and J by 12 bases; unmatched bases: 12. The CDR3 nucleotides read TGTGCCAGCAGCTTAGAACAGCGACTAGCCAATTCGCAGTTCTTC. Protein sequence: CASSLEQRLANSQFF. Variable domain in full (rest from reference TRBV7-9 and TRBJ2-1): DTGVSQNPRHKITKRGQNVTFRCDPISEHNRLYWYRQTLGQGPEFLTYFQNEAQLEKSRLLSDRFSAERPKGSFSTLEIQRTEQGDSAMYLCASSLEQRLANSQFFGPGTRLTVL.

This chain joins TRBV18 and TRBJ1-1; D ambiguous. With 0 bases removed from V and 3 bases from J, the gap between germline ends came to 5 bases. The length of the CDR3 is 13 residues. Germline V lookup: CDR1 KGHSH, CDR2 LQKENI. CDR3 protein: CASSPPFYTEAFF. The DNA for the CDR3 is TGTGCCAGCTCACCACCCTTCTACACTGAAGCTTTCTTT.

The chain combines TRBV19 with TRBJ1-4; 7 bases fit TRBD1. V lost 6 bases, J lost 4 bases, and 8 bases stayed unmatched. Germline V gene data show CDR1 as LNHDA and CDR2 as SQIVND (reference sequence). There are 15 residues in the CDR3. CDR3 region: CASSRAQGGNEKLFF. The CDR3 bases are TGTGCCAGTAGCCGGGCCCAGGGGGGTAATGAAAAACTGTTTTTT.

This clone occurred once. The chain has TRBV4-1 and TRBJ2-1; TRBD2 agrees at 9 bases. V lost 6 bases and J lost 5; bases outside the gene matches: 8. CDR1 and CDR2 from the germline V gene are MGHRA and YSYEKL. This CDR3 spans 15 amino acids. CDR3 DNA: TGCGCCAGCAGGCCGACTAGCGGAAACCACAATGAGCAGTTCTTC. The encoded protein is CASRPTSGNHNEQFF.

This rearrangement joins TRBV10-2 to TRBJ2-7; 12 bases are shared with TRBD2. Germline CDR1 reads WSHSY; CDR2 reads SAAADI. J was trimmed by 7 bases and V by 0 bases; bases with no gene match: 10. CDR3 size: 17 residues. This chain's CDR3 is CASSESGASGRVGEQYF. DNA of the CDR3: TGCGCCAGCAGTGAGTCTGGGGCTAGCGGGAGGGTAGGGGAGCAGTACTTC.

The chain is built from TRBV5-1 and TRBJ1-2; no definite D call. The CDR3 contains 16 residues. Germline CDR1 is SGHRS and CDR2 is YFSETQ. Trimming stripped 5 bases from V and 0 bases from J, with 17 bases between. The CDR3 protein is CASSLRPPITNYGYTF. In DNA, the CDR3 is TGCGCCAGCAGTTTACGCCCACCTATAACTAACTATGGCTACACCTTC.

J is TRBJ2-1 and V is TRBV4-3; possibly TRBD2 for D (6 bases). The CDR3 contains 16 residues. V lost 3 bases and J 7 bases, leaving 19 bases between the germline ends. Germline CDR1 and CDR2: LGHNA and YSLEER. CDR3 DNA sequence: TGCGCCAGCAGCCATTTCTCGCCGGGAGCTCAGAATGAGCAGTTCTTC. It codes for CASSHFSPGAQNEQFF.

This rearrangement joins TRBV4-3 to TRBJ2-1; TRBD2 aligns across 7 bases. CDR1 is LGHNA, CDR2 YSLEER, per germline. This CDR3 is 16 amino acids long. After removal of 0 bases from V and 5 bases from J, the junction contained 7 bases not matched to a gene. In nucleotides, the CDR3 is TGCGCCAGCAGCCAAGATTGGAGCGGGACGCACAATGAGCAGTTCTTC. Translating it yields CASSQDWSGTHNEQFF.

The chain employs TRBV7-2 and TRBJ2-2; D gene uncertain. The CDR3 sequence is 16 residues long. The V end lost 4 bases, the J end lost 5 bases, and 17 bases lay between the germline ends. CDR1 and CDR2 from the germline V gene are SGHTA and FQGNSA. CDR3 coding DNA: TGTGCCAGCAGCTCAACCCCGACTCCGGCGACCGGGGAGCTGTTTTTT. Amino acids: CASSSTPTPATGELFF.

The V and J genes are TRBV12-5 and TRBJ2-1; no clear D gene. Germline values: CDR1 LGHNT, CDR2 FRNRAP. With 8 bases removed from V and 0 bases from J, the gap between germline ends came to 17 bases. The CDR3 runs 16 residues. For the CDR3, the DNA is TGTGCTAGTTCTCCCCTCCCTTATAGCTCCTACAATGAGCAGTTCTTC. Its protein product is CASSPLPYSSYNEQFF.

The rearrangement uses TRBV2 and TRBJ1-6, with a tentative D call TRBD1 (6 bases). Trimming took off 4 bases at V and 16 bases at J, with 23 bases between the two ends. The V gene's germline CDR1 is SNHLY and CDR2 FYNNEI. CDR3 length: 15 amino acids. The CDR3 reads CASSVSQGTGTPLHF. CDR3 DNA: TGTGCCAGCAGTGTCTCCCAAGGAACAGGGACCCCTCTCCACTTT.

On this clone: Germline is not matched at one junction end, which may reflect a read error. V is TRBV6-5 and J is TRBJ1-3; D possibly corresponds to TRBD1 (5 bases). The CDR3 loop spans 15 amino acids. Germline CDR1 and CDR2: MNHEY and SVGAGI. The CDR3 loop is CASSHSSGAGNTIYF. The DNA for the CDR3 is TGTGCCAGCAGTCACTCTTCTGGGGCGGGAAACACCATATATTTT.

This sequence joins TRBV7-2 and TRBJ1-5; D unclear. Deletions cut 1 base from V and 2 bases from J, with 18 bases between. There are 18 residues in the CDR3. Germline values: CDR1 SGHTA, CDR2 FQGNSA. The chain's CDR3 is CASSLGAGQQSGNQPQHF. DNA of the CDR3: TGTGCCAGCAGCTTAGGGGCGGGTCAACAGTCCGGCAATCAGCCCCAGCATTTT.

The rearrangement uses TRBV5-6 and TRBJ1-2, with D unclear. In germline, CDR1 is SGHDT, CDR2 YYEEEE. The length of the CDR3 is 15 residues. The V end was cut by 3 bases, the J end by 4 bases, with 16 bases between. The CDR3 spells CASSCIPTDSYGYTF. The DNA of the CDR3 is TGTGCCAGCAGCTGCATACCGACGGACTCCTATGGCTACACCTTC.

The rearrangement joins TRBV5-1 to TRBJ2-7; TRBD1 matches at 8 bases. This CDR3 has 15 residues. Germline-derived CDR1 and CDR2 are SGHRS and YFSETQ. With V trimmed by 1 base and J by 3 bases, 6 bases remained unmatched. As DNA, the CDR3 is TGCGCCAGCAGCTTGCAGGGGGCGCGGTACTACGAGCAGTACTTC. It codes for CASSLQGARYYEQYF.

The gene calls are TRBV6-1 and TRBJ1-5, with D tentatively TRBD1 (6 bases). The length of the CDR3 is 15 residues. Germline V CDR1 and CDR2: MNHNS, SASEGT. The V gene lost 7 bases and the J gene lost 6 bases, with 19 bases spanning the gap. The CDR3 nucleotides are TGTGCCAGCACCTCAAGGACAGTTAGGTTTCAGCCCCAGCATTTT. This sequence encodes CASTSRTVRFQPQHF.

This clone was observed a few times. The CDR3 loop is CASSFLREVGNTIYF. In DNA, the CDR3 is TGTGCCAGCAGTTTTTTGAGAGAGGTCGGAAACACCATATATTTT. The V gene is TRBV28, the J gene TRBJ1-3; D is undetermined. V lost 3 bases and J lost 4, with 13 bases in between. The CDR3 runs 15 residues. CDR1 MDHEN and CDR2 SYDVKM come from the germline V gene.

The chain uses TRBV30 and TRBJ2-6; the D gene is possibly TRBD2 (6 bases). The CDR3 consists of 21 residues. The V gene's germline CDR1 is GTSNPN and CDR2 SVGIG (reference sequence). V was trimmed by 0 bases and J by 2 bases, leaving 26 bases between them. The CDR3 DNA reads TGTGCCTGGAGTGTATACAGACGCGCGACTAGTAGGACAACTGGGGCCAACGTCCTGACTTTC. Protein sequence: CAWSVYRRATSRTTGANVLTF.

The genes are TRBV14 and TRBJ2-7; D is possibly TRBD1 (6 bases). Trimming took 3 bases from V and 4 from J, leaving 13 bases between them. Per germline, CDR1 SGHDN and CDR2 FVKESK. This CDR3 spans 14 amino acids. CDR3 residues: CASSHRGQPYEQYF. CDR3 nucleotides: TGTGCCAGCAGCCACAGGGGCCAACCGTACGAGCAGTACTTC.

The J gene is TRBJ2-7, the V gene TRBV4-3, with 7 bases fitting TRBD1. Trimming cost V 4 bases and J 9 bases; bases outside gene matches: 15. This CDR3 comprises 15 residues. Germline-derived CDR1 and CDR2 are LGHNA and YSLEER. CDR3 protein: CASSRGDRESHRQYF. The CDR3 bases are TGCGCCAGCAGCCGGGGAGACAGGGAAAGTCACAGGCAGTACTTC.

This rearrangement joins TRBV6-1 to TRBJ1-1; a possible D gene is TRBD1 (5 bases). Per the germline V gene, CDR1 is MNHNS and CDR2 is SASEGT. The CDR3 runs 14 residues. With 0 bases removed from V and 0 bases from J, the gap between germline ends came to 5 bases. The CDR3 DNA reads as TGTGCCAGCAGTGAAGCAGGGGTGAACACTGAAGCTTTCTTT. It specifies CASSEAGVNTEAFF.

This rearrangement joins TRBV18 to TRBJ2-1; possibly TRBD1 for D (6 bases). The CDR3 is 13 residues long. Germline CDR1 is KGHSH and CDR2 is LQKENI. The V end lost 1 base, the J end lost 8 bases, and 9 bases lay between the germline ends. CDR3 loop: CASSPLQGYEQFF. The DNA for the CDR3 is TGTGCCAGCTCACCACTACAGGGATATGAGCAGTTCTTC.

The chain is built from TRBV5-4 and TRBJ2-2, with TRBD2 matching over 9 bases. J lost 3 bases, V lost 0 bases, and 3 bases had no gene match. Germline V lookup: CDR1 SGHNT, CDR2 YYREEE (reference sequence). CDR3 size: 16 residues. The CDR3 bases are TGTGCCAGCAGCTTGGATAGCGGGGGAGACACCGGGGAGCTGTTTTTT. Amino acids: CASSLDSGGDTGELFF.

This chain connects TRBV28 to TRBJ2-1; 8 bases fit TRBD2. CDR3 length equals 15 residues. V lost 2 bases and J lost 7; bases outside the gene matches: 7. Germline V lookup: CDR1 MDHEN, CDR2 SYDVKM. The CDR3 DNA reads TGTGCCAGCAGTTTAGGGCGGGAGGAATCGAATGAGCAGTTCTTC. Protein: CASSLGREESNEQFF. Filled out from reference TRBV28 and TRBJ2-1, the complete variable domain reads DVKVTQSSRYLVKRTGEKVFLECVQDMDHENMFWYRQDPGLGLRLIYFSYDVKMKEKGDIPEGYSVSREKKERFSLILESASTNQTSMYLCASSLGREESNEQFFGPGTRLTVL.

This rearrangement joins TRBV4-3 to TRBJ2-7, with D maybe TRBD1 (6 bases). Trimming removed 0 bases at V and 3 bases at J, with 27 bases between. The CDR3 consists of 20 residues. CDR1 LGHNA and CDR2 YSLEER come from the germline V gene. The CDR3 coding sequence is TGCGCCAGCAGCCAAGAACCCTCTGAACAGGGCCACCGCATTTTCTACGAGCAGTACTTC. Amino acids: CASSQEPSEQGHRIFYEQYF.

This chain joins TRBV28 and TRBJ1-5; no definite D call. Germline values: CDR1 MDHEN, CDR2 SYDVKM. Trimming removed 5 bases at V and 13 bases at J, with 12 bases between. The CDR3 is 11 amino acids. In DNA, the CDR3 is TGTGCCAGCAGTGCTAACAGAGAACAGCATTTT. Translating gives CASSANREQHF.

This clone was counted between two and nine times. CDR3 DNA: TGTGCCAGCAGCTTAGAAAGAGCGGGGAACACCATATATTTT. Encoded protein: CASSLERAGNTIYF. The rearrangement joins TRBV7-6 to TRBJ1-3; no reliable D call. CDR1 SGHVS and CDR2 FNYEAQ come from the germline V gene. V lost 1 base and J lost 7, with 11 bases in between. The CDR3 extends over 14 amino acids.